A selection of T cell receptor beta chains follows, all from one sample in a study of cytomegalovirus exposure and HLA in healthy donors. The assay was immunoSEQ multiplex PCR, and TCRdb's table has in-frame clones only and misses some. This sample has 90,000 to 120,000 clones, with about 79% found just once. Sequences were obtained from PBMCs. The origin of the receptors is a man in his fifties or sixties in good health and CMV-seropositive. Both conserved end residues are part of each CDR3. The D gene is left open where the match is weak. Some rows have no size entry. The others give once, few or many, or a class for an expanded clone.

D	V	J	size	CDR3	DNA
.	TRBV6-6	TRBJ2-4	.	CASRHADIQYF	TGTGCCAGCAGACACGCGGACATTCAGTACTTC
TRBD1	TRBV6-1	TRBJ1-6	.	CASRTQGVDSPLHF	TGTGCCAGCAGAACGCAGGGGGTAGATTCACCCCTCCACTTT
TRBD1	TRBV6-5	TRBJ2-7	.	CASSYSGGQLYEQYF	TGTGCCAGCAGTTACTCTGGGGGACAGCTATACGAGCAGTACTTC
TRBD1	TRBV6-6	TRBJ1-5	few	CASTTGFGDQPQHF	TGTGCCAGCACGACAGGGTTCGGGGATCAGCCCCAGCATTTT
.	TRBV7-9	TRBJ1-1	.	CASSLPGLGMNTEAFF	TGTGCCAGCAGCTTACCCGGACTAGGTATGAACACTGAAGCTTTCTTT
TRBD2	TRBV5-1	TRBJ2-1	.	CASSSGLAGGTVYNEQFF	TGCGCCAGCAGCTCGGGACTAGCGGGGGGCACCGTCTACAATGAGCAGTTCTTC
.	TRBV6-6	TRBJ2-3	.	CASSYPGTDTQYF	TGTGCCAGCAGTTACCCGGGAACAGATACGCAGTATTTT
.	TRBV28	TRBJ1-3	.	CASSFGEGPGNTIYF	TGTGCCAGCAGTTTTGGGGAGGGACCTGGAAACACCATATATTTT
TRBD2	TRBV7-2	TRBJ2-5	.	CASSLGTSQETQYF	TGTGCCAGCAGCTTAGGGACTAGCCAAGAGACCCAGTACTTC
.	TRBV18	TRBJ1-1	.	CASSPTGTGEAFF	TGTGCCAGCTCACCAACCGGGACTGGTGAGGCTTTCTTT
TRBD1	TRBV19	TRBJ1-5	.	CASSGTGAGENQPQHF	TGTGCCAGTAGTGGGACAGGGGCCGGGGAAAATCAGCCCCAGCATTTT
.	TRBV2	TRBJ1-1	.	CASKFGSMNTEAFF	TGTGCCAGCAAGTTTGGGAGCATGAACACTGAAGCTTTCTTT
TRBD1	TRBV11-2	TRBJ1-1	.	CASSPGTGGEAFF	TGTGCCAGCAGCCCGGGGACAGGGGGAGAAGCTTTCTTT
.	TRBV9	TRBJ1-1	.	CASSVGGGMNTEAFF	TGTGCCAGCAGCGTAGGTGGGGGCATGAACACTGAAGCTTTCTTT
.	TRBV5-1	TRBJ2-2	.	CASSLAGGELFF	TGCGCCAGCAGCTTGGCAGGCGGGGAGCTGTTTTTT
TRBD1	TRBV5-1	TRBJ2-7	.	CASSSDRSYEQYF	TGCGCCAGCAGCTCGGACAGGTCCTACGAGCAGTACTTC
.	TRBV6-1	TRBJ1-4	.	CASWGGGEKLFF	TGTGCCAGCTGGGGGGGTGGCGAAAAACTGTTTTTT
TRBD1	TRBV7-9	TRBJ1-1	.	CASSSDRGRETEAFF	TGTGCCAGCAGCTCGGACAGGGGTCGAGAAACTGAAGCTTTCTTT
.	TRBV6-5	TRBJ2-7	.	CASRPVGGSYEQYF	TGTGCCAGCAGGCCTGTAGGGGGCTCCTACGAGCAGTACTTC
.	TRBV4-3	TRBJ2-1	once	CASSQEGRPYNEQFF	TGCGCCAGCAGCCAAGAGGGGCGACCCTACAATGAGCAGTTCTTC
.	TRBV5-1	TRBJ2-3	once	CASSSGASTDTQYF	TGCGCCAGCAGCTCCGGAGCTAGCACAGATACGCAGTATTTT
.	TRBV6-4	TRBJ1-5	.	CASSEEGGQPQHF	TGTGCCAGCAGTGAAGAAGGGGGTCAGCCCCAGCATTTT
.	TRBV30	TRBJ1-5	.	CAWSGGNGQPQHF	TGTGCCTGGAGCGGGGGGAACGGCCAGCCCCAGCATTTT
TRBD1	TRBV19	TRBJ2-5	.	CASRDREGFGTQYF	TGTGCCAGCCGGGACAGGGAAGGGTTTGGGACCCAGTACTTC
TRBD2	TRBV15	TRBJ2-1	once	CATSRGTSGSSYNEQFF	TGTGCCACCAGCAGAGGGACTAGCGGGAGCTCCTACAATGAGCAGTTCTTC
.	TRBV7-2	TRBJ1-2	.	CASRPPGGANYGYTF	TGTGCCAGCAGACCACCGGGGGGGGCAAACTATGGCTACACCTTC
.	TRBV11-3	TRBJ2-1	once	CASSLDQGGSSSYNEQFF	TGTGCCAGCAGCTTAGATCAGGGAGGCTCCAGCTCCTACAATGAGCAGTTCTTC
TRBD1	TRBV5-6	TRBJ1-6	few	CASTAGTANSPLHF	TGTGCCAGCACCGCCGGGACAGCGAATTCACCCCTCCACTTT
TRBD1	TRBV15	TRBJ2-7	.	CATSRGPGGEQYF	TGTGCCACCAGCAGGGGTCCAGGGGGCGAGCAGTACTTC
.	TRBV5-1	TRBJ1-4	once	CASSSGPSNEKLFF	TGCGCCAGCAGCTCAGGGCCCAGTAATGAAAAACTGTTTTTT
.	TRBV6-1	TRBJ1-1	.	CASSGGGETEAFF	TGTGCCAGCAGTGGGGGAGGGGAGACTGAAGCTTTCTTT
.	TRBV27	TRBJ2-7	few	CASSDTTSYYEQYF	TGTGCCAGCAGCGACACCACAAGCTACTACGAGCAGTACTTC
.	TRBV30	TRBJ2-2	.	CAWIRGTNTGELFF	TGTGCCTGGATCAGGGGCACGAACACCGGGGAGCTGTTTTTT
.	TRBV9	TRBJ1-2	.	CASSVTIPDTANYGYTF	TGTGCCAGCAGCGTAACCATCCCGGACACAGCTAACTATGGCTACACCTTC
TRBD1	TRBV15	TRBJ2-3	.	CATSSGQGYTDTQYF	TGTGCCACCAGCAGCGGACAGGGCTACACAGATACGCAGTATTTT
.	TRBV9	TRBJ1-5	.	CASSVVAGAVYSNQPQHF	TGTGCCAGCAGCGTAGTAGCAGGGGCCGTGTATAGCAATCAGCCCCAGCATTTT
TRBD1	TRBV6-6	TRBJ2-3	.	CASSSYRGLTDTQYF	TGTGCCAGCAGTTCGTACAGGGGGCTTACAGATACGCAGTATTTT
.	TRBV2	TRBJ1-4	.	CASRNEGAANEKLFF	TGTGCCAGCAGAAACGAGGGTGCGGCTAATGAAAAACTGTTTTTT
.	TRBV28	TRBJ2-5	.	CASSLRRETQYF	TGTGCCAGCAGTTTAAGGAGAGAGACCCAGTACTTC
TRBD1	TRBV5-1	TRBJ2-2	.	CASSVGQGNTGELFF	TGCGCCAGCAGCGTGGGACAGGGGAACACCGGGGAGCTGTTTTTT
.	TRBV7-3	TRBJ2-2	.	CASSPGTGTGELFF	TGTGCCAGCAGCCCAGGGACTGGCACCGGGGAGCTGTTTTTT
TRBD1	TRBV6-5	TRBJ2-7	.	CASSTGQGKQYF	TGTGCCAGCAGCACGGGACAGGGGAAGCAGTACTTC
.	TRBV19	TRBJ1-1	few	CASSPPAWGHGAFF	TGTGCCAGTAGTCCTCCTGCCTGGGGACATGGAGCTTTCTTT
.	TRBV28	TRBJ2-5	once	CASSSPAVTETQYF	TGTGCCAGCAGTTCCCCGGCGGTAACGGAGACCCAGTACTTC
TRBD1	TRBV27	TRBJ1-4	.	CASSFHWTGTGEEKLFF	TGTGCCAGCAGTTTCCACTGGACCGGGACAGGGGAGGAAAAACTGTTTTTT
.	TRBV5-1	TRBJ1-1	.	CASSVLPNTEAFF	TGCGCCAGCAGCGTCCTCCCGAACACTGAAGCTTTCTTT
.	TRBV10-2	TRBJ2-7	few	CASSLTQRSSYEQYF	TGCGCCAGCAGCCTCACTCAGCGGAGCTCCTACGAGCAGTACTTC
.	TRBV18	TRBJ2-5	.	CASSSQGEKTQYF	TGTGCCAGCTCATCCCAGGGTGAAAAGACCCAGTACTTC
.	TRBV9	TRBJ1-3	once	CASSVAGTRGNTIYF	TGTGCCAGCAGCGTAGCCGGGACAAGAGGAAACACCATATATTTT
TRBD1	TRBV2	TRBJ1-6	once	CASSGQGGSPLHF	TGTGCCAGCAGTGGACAGGGTGGTTCACCCCTCCACTTT
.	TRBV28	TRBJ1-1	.	CASRTTGTEAFF	TGTGCCAGCAGAACTACTGGGACTGAAGCTTTCTTT